The clone carrying this T cell receptor beta chain was seen just once. This entry belongs to a study of blood T cell repertoires in COVID-19. Study summary: Both acute and convalescent COVID-19 samples were obtained from the United States, Italy and Spain.

Patients of the Seattle cohort, enrolled during active infection, were followed longitudinally. Profiled with immunoSEQ multiplex PCR; TCRdb holds only in-frame clones, not every one. The sample comprises about 210,000 clones, roughly 84% of which are singletons, and roughly 10% rests with the top ten. Trimming removed 4 bases from V and 3 bases from J, with 6 bases in between. Germline V gene data show CDR1 as MDHEN and CDR2 as SYDVKM. The CDR3 is made up of 12 amino acids. Sequences were obtained from peripheral blood. The J gene is TRBJ1-2, the V gene TRBV28; D call uncertain. The clonotype originates from a woman over 75 with COVID-19, enrolled during active disease. DNA of the CDR3: TGTGCCAGCAGTTGGACTGACTATGGCTACACCTTC. Encoded protein: CASSWTDYGYTF.